Detailed here is one T cell receptor (beta chain). TCRdb's copy holds only in-frame clones and misses some; the assay was immunoSEQ multiplex PCR. The data show around 100,000 clones, 70% to 90% seen once. The data stem from a study of blood T cell repertoires in COVID-19. V lost 3 bases and J lost 2; bases outside the gene matches: 8. Germline V gene data show CDR1 as LGHDT and CDR2 as YNNKEL (reference sequence). CDR3 length: 18 residues. The chain joins TRBV3-1 (or the pseudogene TRBV3-2) to TRBJ2-2; 11 nucleotides align to TRBD2. The TCR was taken from a woman in her sixties with acute or convalescent COVID-19. The source material was peripheral blood. The CDR3 DNA reads as TGTGCCAGCAGCCACCCCACCGGGACTAGCGGAAACACCGGGGAGCTGTTTTTT. It encodes CASSHPTGTSGNTGELFF.